This TCR beta chain was retrieved from a study of monozygotic twins with inflammatory bowel disease. TCRdb derives one entry per CDR3 protein from the 5' RACE reads, leaving out DNA. The ten most abundant clones cover around 11% of a sample with about 110,000 distinct CDR3 sequences. The V gene's germline CDR1 is SNHLY and CDR2 FYNNEI. There are 14 residues in the CDR3. A word on this clonotype: As yet, its antigen is unknown.

Whole-study results and caveats: Researchers report that IBD patients shared fewer clonotypes with others than healthy twins, especially amid disease activity.

The chain recombines TRBV2 with TRBJ1-5; TCRdb outputs TRBD1, but without DNA this stays unchecked. Sequencing was performed on blood. The source of this sequence is a human donor with ulcerative colitis or Crohn's disease, or a healthy co-twin of an affected twin (not recorded which). The CDR3 loop is CASSDGQGGQPQHF.